Detailed here is one T cell receptor beta chain. The antigen it binds to is not known. The junction does not match germline at one end; this may be a read error. These data originate in a study of cytomegalovirus exposure and HLA in healthy donors (dated by TCRdb to the late 2010s). About the investigation overall: According to a later analysis, one platform produced both the approximately 110 validation repertoires and the approximately 670 repertoires of the first cohort. The aim of the study was to test whether cataloging public T cell receptors could identify signatures of past pathogen exposure. To predict cytomegalovirus infection status, the study brought together high-throughput TCR immunosequencing, statistical association of individual TCRs with disease status, and machine learning. Along with the roughly 670-subject first cohort, a separate validation cohort of over 90 different subjects was used. Results the study describes overall, beyond this receptor: The study listed approximately 150 TCR beta chains as associated with cytomegalovirus. In a later analysis, TCRs clustered in the first cohort were found to also tend to co-occur in the roughly 130 validation repertoires, with 94% of cluster scores above 0. Cytomegalovirus status was reported to be diagnosed by the classifier with high specificity and sensitivity in both the original and validation cohorts. The authors suggested that the approach could potentially be extended to other disease states and immunological phenotypes. Across donors, most TCR sequences were observed very rarely, whereas some public TCRs were present in many individuals. Three of the identified cytomegalovirus-associated TCR beta chains were confirmed in vitro to be specific for cytomegalovirus antigens. A later analysis had no HLA typing for the validation cohort, so co-occurrence there was scored across all 130 or so repertoires.

Separate from the approximately 700-subject first cohort, the validation cohort of about 130 subjects was the group to which the donors belonged. Library creation used the immunoSEQ multiplex PCR assay. From the authors' description of their analysis: A statistical classification framework was developed to diagnose cytomegalovirus status using the catalog of TCR beta chain sequences. TCRdb re-hosts the immuneACCESS table, in-frame sequences only. Its copies lack some clones; in the studies checked, an unresolved V gene accounts for under half of them, and the cause for the rest is not known. V and J calls and clone size are copied from that table; D and trimming were computed from the DNA. This sample lists a few hundred thousand clones; 90% were detected once. The top ten constitute less than 0.4% of the sample. The CDR3 has 13 amino acids, counting the end cysteine and phenylalanine. The sequence is cut down to CDR3 DNA, 39 bases in frame from base 1. The germline V gene (reference sequence) provides CDR1 SSHAT and CDR2 FNYEAQ.

The material sequenced was PBMCs. The origin of this receptor is a woman between 18 and 29 years old in good health and CMV-seronegative. This sequence uses TRBV7-7 and TRBJ2-5; a tentative D call is TRBD2 (5 bases match). CDR3 protein: CASSTEGWETQYF. The DNA reads as follows: TGTGCTAGCAGCACAGAGGGCTGGGAGACCCAGTACTTC.